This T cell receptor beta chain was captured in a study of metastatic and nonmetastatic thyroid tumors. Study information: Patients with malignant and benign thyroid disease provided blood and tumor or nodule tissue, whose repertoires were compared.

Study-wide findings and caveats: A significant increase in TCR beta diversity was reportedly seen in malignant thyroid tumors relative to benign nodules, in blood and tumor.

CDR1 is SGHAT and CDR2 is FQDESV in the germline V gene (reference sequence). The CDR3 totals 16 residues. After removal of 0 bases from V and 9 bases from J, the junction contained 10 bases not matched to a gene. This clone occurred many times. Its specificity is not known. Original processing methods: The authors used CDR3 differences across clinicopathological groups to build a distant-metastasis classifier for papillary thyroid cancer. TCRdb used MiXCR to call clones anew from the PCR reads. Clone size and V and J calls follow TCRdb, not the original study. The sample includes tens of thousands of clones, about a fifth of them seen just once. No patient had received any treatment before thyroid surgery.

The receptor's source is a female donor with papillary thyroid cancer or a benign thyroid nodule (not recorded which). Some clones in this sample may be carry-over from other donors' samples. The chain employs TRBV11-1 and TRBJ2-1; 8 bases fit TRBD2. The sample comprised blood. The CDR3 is CASSLAEGTSKSEQFF. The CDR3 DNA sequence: TGTGCCAGCAGCTTAGCGGAGGGGACTAGTAAAAGTGAGCAGTTCTTC.